This is a list of T cell receptor beta chains from one sample in a study of cytomegalovirus exposure and HLA in healthy donors. Profiling relied on immunoSEQ multiplex PCR, and the TCRdb table lists in-frame clones only, not all of them. The sample contains approximately 240,000 clones, about 80% of which appear only once. The sequencing input was PBMCs. The source is a woman aged 40-49 years in good health and CMV-seropositive. Both conserved end residues are trimmed from each CDR3. Fields, in order: V gene, D gene, clone size, CDR3 protein. A D gene is named only where the DNA matches it firmly. Size is omitted from some rows. Given values are once, few, many or a class for expanded clones.

V gene: TRBV2; D gene: TRBD1; clone size: -; CDR3 protein: ASSEVGTGYGYT
V gene: TRBV19; D gene: TRBD1; clone size: -; CDR3 protein: ASSSRDREVTNEKLF
V gene: TRBV6-5; D gene: -; clone size: -; CDR3 protein: ASSYMSTGELF
V gene: TRBV7-2; D gene: -; clone size: -; CDR3 protein: ASSSIRGGETQY
V gene: TRBV30; D gene: -; clone size: -; CDR3 protein: AWSVLAGELF
V gene: TRBV6-5; D gene: TRBD1; clone size: -; CDR3 protein: ASGPRGLSGNTIY
V gene: TRBV5-1; D gene: TRBD1; clone size: few; CDR3 protein: ASSFRQGNSPRAF
V gene: TRBV11-3; D gene: TRBD2; clone size: -; CDR3 protein: ASSPGAATSGTNEQF
V gene: TRBV4-3; D gene: -; clone size: -; CDR3 protein: ASSQDWRDLPFLGSYEQY
V gene: TRBV27; D gene: -; clone size: once; CDR3 protein: AIHTGRDEQF
V gene: TRBV6-5; D gene: -; clone size: -; CDR3 protein: ASRTWGRDQETQY
V gene: TRBV7-2; D gene: -; clone size: -; CDR3 protein: ASGRVAVTEAF
V gene: TRBV6-4; D gene: TRBD2; clone size: -; CDR3 protein: ASSDSTSGDNNEQF
V gene: TRBV5-6; D gene: -; clone size: -; CDR3 protein: ASSLDRYYEQY
V gene: TRBV4-3; D gene: TRBD2; clone size: -; CDR3 protein: ASSQDWGGNEQF
V gene: TRBV14; D gene: TRBD2; clone size: -; CDR3 protein: ASSQRLLAGTDTQY
V gene: TRBV12-5; D gene: -; clone size: -; CDR3 protein: ASGLGQGADQPQH
V gene: TRBV2; D gene: -; clone size: -; CDR3 protein: ASSVIRGNTIY
V gene: TRBV18; D gene: -; clone size: -; CDR3 protein: ASSFVQGRGGTDTQY
V gene: TRBV5-1; D gene: TRBD1; clone size: -; CDR3 protein: ASRRDSNNQPQH
V gene: TRBV6-6; D gene: TRBD1; clone size: -; CDR3 protein: ASSPTGIGSYEQY
V gene: TRBV30; D gene: TRBD2; clone size: few; CDR3 protein: AWGEGMSTDTQY
V gene: TRBV5-4; D gene: -; clone size: -; CDR3 protein: ASSSAGAGAYEQY
V gene: TRBV6-6; D gene: TRBD2; clone size: -; CDR3 protein: ASGPSGGSYEQY
V gene: TRBV7-2; D gene: -; clone size: -; CDR3 protein: ASSPRQGNQPQH
V gene: TRBV21-1; D gene: -; clone size: once; CDR3 protein: ASSNPGGPGTGELF
V gene: TRBV5-6; D gene: TRBD2; clone size: -; CDR3 protein: ASSPGLEYEQY
V gene: TRBV9; D gene: TRBD2; clone size: -; CDR3 protein: ASSVASGSPNEQF
V gene: TRBV18; D gene: TRBD2; clone size: -; CDR3 protein: ASSPRTGGPQETQY
V gene: TRBV7-2; D gene: TRBD1; clone size: -; CDR3 protein: ASSKGQAGTEAF
V gene: TRBV2; D gene: TRBD2; clone size: -; CDR3 protein: AREREGPADTQY
V gene: TRBV9; D gene: TRBD1; clone size: -; CDR3 protein: ASSVRDRGFDIQY
V gene: TRBV4-1; D gene: -; clone size: -; CDR3 protein: ASSQTPVDSRGGYT
V gene: TRBV2; D gene: TRBD1; clone size: -; CDR3 protein: ASSGRTGPSYEQY
V gene: TRBV11-2; D gene: -; clone size: once; CDR3 protein: ASSLAYEQY
V gene: TRBV11-3; D gene: -; clone size: -; CDR3 protein: ASSLESGEQY
V gene: TRBV9; D gene: -; clone size: -; CDR3 protein: ASSPNNEQF
V gene: TRBV5-4; D gene: TRBD1; clone size: once; CDR3 protein: ASSPAGGNGYGYT
V gene: TRBV29-1; D gene: -; clone size: few; CDR3 protein: SVEDLGSSYEQY
V gene: TRBV27; D gene: -; clone size: -; CDR3 protein: ASSLSIVDEQF
V gene: TRBV7-2; D gene: -; clone size: -; CDR3 protein: ASSLRRGANNQPQH